This is a list of T cell receptor beta chains from one sample in a study of shared clonotypes between healthy human individuals. Sequencing used immunoSEQ multiplex PCR; TCRdb keeps in-frame clones, though not all of them. This table has around 1 million clones, around three quarters appearing once. The sequencing sample was made of memory CD4+ T cells sorted from blood. Receptors were obtained from a man between 18 and 35 years old in good health. Both conserved end residues are part of each CDR3. D genes are given only for firm matches. Clone size is stated in some rows and not others, as once, few, many or a class when expanded.

D,J,V,size,CDR3,DNA
-,TRBJ2-2,TRBV2,-,CASTGGRWRGTGELFF,TGTGCCAGCACCGGCGGTCGATGGCGCGGCACCGGGGAGCTGTTTTTT
-,TRBJ1-1,TRBV18,-,CASSPTEMNTEAFF,TGTGCCAGCTCACCAACAGAGATGAACACTGAAGCTTTCTTT
TRBD2,TRBJ2-7,TRBV11-2,-,CASSLGTGGPYEQYF,TGTGCCAGCAGCTTAGGGACGGGGGGGCCCTACGAGCAGTACTTC
TRBD1,TRBJ1-1,TRBV9,-,CASSLGGTGGTEAFF,TGTGCCAGCAGCCTAGGAGGGACAGGGGGCACTGAAGCTTTCTTT
-,TRBJ1-4,TRBV2,once,CASKLDRREKLFF,TGTGCCAGCAAGCTGGATCGTAGGGAAAAACTGTTTTTT
TRBD2,TRBJ2-7,TRBV4-1,-,CASSQAAAGVGEQYF,TGCGCCAGCAGCCAAGCAGCAGCGGGGGTGGGGGAGCAGTACTTC
-,TRBJ2-7,TRBV5-1,-,CASSLIGGSTYEQYF,TGCGCCAGCAGCTTGATCGGCGGGTCCACCTACGAGCAGTACTTC
-,TRBJ2-7,TRBV4-1,-,CASSPEETKGYEQYF,TGCGCCAGCAGCCCGGAGGAGACTAAGGGCTACGAGCAGTACTTC
-,TRBJ2-2,TRBV7-2,-,CASSLKGLAGGELFF,TGTGCCAGCAGCTTAAAAGGCCTTGCCGGGGGGGAGCTGTTTTTT
-,TRBJ1-2,TRBV5-1,-,CASSWGTSGYGYTF,TGCGCCAGCAGCTGGGGGACATCCGGCTATGGCTACACCTTC
-,TRBJ2-3,TRBV2,few,CASRIAENTDTQYF,TGTGCCAGCAGGATAGCGGAGAACACAGATACGCAGTATTTT
TRBD1,TRBJ2-7,TRBV5-1,-,CASSPDRGTYEQYF,TGCGCCAGCAGCCCCGACAGGGGCACCTACGAGCAGTACTTC
TRBD2,TRBJ2-1,TRBV9,once,CASSVSAGGLSDWDEQFF,TGTGCCAGCAGCGTCTCAGCGGGAGGACTCTCCGACTGGGATGAGCAGTTCTTC
-,TRBJ1-4,TRBV4-2,-,CASSSGTSESGVLFF,TGTGCCAGCAGCTCAGGGACGTCGGAGTCAGGGGTACTGTTTTTT
TRBD2,TRBJ2-3,TRBV7-6,few,CASSGLQSLGTSGSSTDTQYF,TGTGCCAGCAGCGGATTACAGTCCCTTGGTACTAGCGGGAGCTCAACAGATACGCAGTATTTT
-,TRBJ1-1,TRBV30,few,CAWSVGAANTEAFF,TGTGCCTGGAGTGTGGGTGCGGCGAACACTGAAGCTTTCTTT
TRBD2,TRBJ2-3,TRBV2,few,CASSLTSGDTRPTSTDTQYF,TGTGCCAGCAGTTTAACTAGCGGGGACACCCGGCCTACTAGCACAGATACGCAGTATTTT
TRBD2,TRBJ2-5,TRBV11-2,-,CASSLEGTSGSRGTQYF,TGTGCCAGCAGCTTAGAGGGGACTAGCGGGAGTAGGGGGACCCAGTACTTC
-,TRBJ2-5,TRBV30,-,CAWRTRLYQETQYF,TGTGCCTGGAGGACTAGATTGTACCAAGAGACCCAGTACTTC
TRBD1,TRBJ1-3,TRBV14,once,CASSPGQRNTIYF,TGTGCCAGCAGCCCGGGACAGAGAAACACCATATATTTT
-,TRBJ2-2,TRBV1,-,CTSSPLDRLNTGELFF,TGCACCAGCAGCCCTCTGGACAGACTCAACACCGGGGAGCTGTTTTTT
-,TRBJ2-1,TRBV28,-,CASSLWNEQFF,TGTGCCAGCAGTTTATGGAATGAGCAGTTCTTC
TRBD2,TRBJ2-1,TRBV2,-,CASSEQRGNYNEQFF,TGTGCCAGCAGTGAACAGCGGGGGAACTACAATGAGCAGTTCTTC
-,TRBJ2-1,TRBV19,-,CASRESRARGAYNEQFF,TGTGCCAGTAGGGAGAGCAGGGCTAGGGGTGCCTACAATGAGCAGTTCTTC
TRBD2,TRBJ2-7,TRBV7-9,-,CASSLVASGGYEQYF,TGTGCCAGCAGCTTAGTAGCTAGCGGGGGCTACGAGCAGTACTTC
TRBD1,TRBJ1-2,TRBV18,once,CASSRWARQGGPRYGYTF,TGTGCCAGCTCTCGATGGGCCCGACAGGGGGGCCCTCGCTATGGCTACACCTTC
-,TRBJ2-7,TRBV7-8,-,CASSLGGGLQGAEQYF,TGTGCCAGCAGCCTAGGAGGGGGTCTTCAGGGCGCCGAGCAGTACTTC
TRBD1,TRBJ1-4,TRBV18,-,CASRGTGYEKLFF,TGTGCCAGCCGCGGGACAGGATACGAAAAACTGTTTTTT
TRBD1,TRBJ1-2,TRBV7-2,-,CASSVEQGSGYTF,TGTGCCAGCAGCGTCGAACAGGGGAGCGGCTACACCTTC
TRBD1,TRBJ2-1,TRBV11-2,-,CASRQDSGTDKNEQFF,TGTGCCAGCCGACAAGACTCCGGGACAGACAAAAATGAGCAGTTCTTC
-,TRBJ1-1,TRBV18,-,CASSRGNTEAFF,TGTGCCAGCTCACGAGGGAACACTGAAGCTTTCTTT
TRBD1,TRBJ1-1,TRBV30,once,CAWIRDRAWPEAFF,TGTGCCTGGATCAGGGACAGGGCCTGGCCTGAAGCTTTCTTT
-,TRBJ2-7,TRBV2,many,CASSYPSEQYF,TGTGCCAGCAGTTATCCGAGCGAGCAGTACTTC
-,TRBJ1-2,TRBV6-5,-,CASSSNGGDGYGYTF,TGTGCCAGCAGCTCTAACGGGGGGGACGGCTATGGCTACACCTTC
-,TRBJ2-3,TRBV7-9,-,CASSSYLVGADTQYF,TGTGCCAGCAGCTCATACCTGGTTGGAGCAGATACGCAGTATTTT
-,TRBJ1-5,TRBV5-1,-,CASSLGTNQPQHF,TGCGCCAGCAGCTTAGGGACAAATCAGCCCCAGCATTTT
TRBD1,TRBJ2-2,TRBV11-1,-,CASSHPRQGRTGELFF,TGTGCCAGCAGCCACCCCCGACAGGGGAGGACCGGGGAGCTGTTTTTT
-,TRBJ1-5,TRBV2,few,CASRASGSSGSNQPQHF,TGTGCCAGCAGAGCCTCAGGGTCGTCAGGAAGCAATCAGCCCCAGCATTTT
-,TRBJ2-7,TRBV7-2,-,CASSLGSGGTYEQYF,TGTGCCAGCAGCTTAGGGTCAGGGGGGACCTACGAGCAGTACTTC
-,TRBJ1-2,TRBV30,-,CASWGSHGYTF,TGTGCCTCCTGGGGATCTCATGGCTACACCTTC
TRBD1,TRBJ2-7,TRBV6-1,-,CASSVAGTGSYEQYF,TGTGCCAGCAGTGTTGCCGGGACAGGCTCCTACGAGCAGTACTTC
-,TRBJ1-4,TRBV30,-,CAWSVPGSEKLFF,TGTGCCTGGAGTGTGCCAGGGTCCGAAAAACTGTTTTTT
-,TRBJ2-5,TRBV19,-,CASSITWTTQETQYF,TGTGCCAGTAGTATCACCTGGACTACGCAAGAGACCCAGTACTTC
-,TRBJ2-2,TRBV9,-,CASRPDRNTGELFF,TGTGCCAGCAGACCCGACAGGAACACCGGGGAGCTGTTTTTT
-,TRBJ1-4,TRBV5-4,-,CASSNRGEKLFF,TGTGCCAGCAGCAACCGGGGAGAAAAACTGTTTTTT
-,TRBJ1-5,TRBV6-1,-,CASRSGTLNQPQHF,TGTGCCAGCAGATCCGGGACACTTAATCAGCCCCAGCATTTT
-,TRBJ2-1,TRBV29-1,-,CSVYGYNEQFF,TGCAGCGTTTATGGTTACAATGAGCAGTTCTTC
TRBD1,TRBJ2-7,TRBV6-5,-,CASSYGQGTYEQYF,TGTGCCAGCAGTTACGGACAGGGGACTTACGAGCAGTACTTC
TRBD1,TRBJ2-7,TRBV27,many,CASSPPGTVVSEQYF,TGTGCCAGCAGCCCCCCCGGGACAGTAGTTTCCGAGCAGTACTTC
-,TRBJ1-5,TRBV7-3,-,CASSSTGLEGNQPQHF,TGTGCCAGCAGCTCCACAGGCCTGGAGGGCAATCAGCCCCAGCATTTT
-,TRBJ1-1,TRBV30,-,CAWRNLGKKGTEAFF,TGTGCCTGGAGGAACCTGGGGAAAAAGGGCACTGAAGCTTTCTTT
TRBD1,TRBJ2-5,TRBV7-3,-,CASSLNGQGVGETQYF,TGTGCCAGCAGCTTAAATGGACAGGGAGTGGGCGAGACCCAGTACTTC